This TCR beta chain emerged from a study of blood T cell repertoires in COVID-19 (TCRdb year 2020). Looking at the study overall: The collaborator samples originated in the United States, Italy and Spain and spanned the acute and convalescent phases of COVID-19. The sample metadata nearly always contained a de-identified subject ID, COVID-19 status, age in years and sex. The samples were drawn from two sources: the first 160 participants of the ongoing ImmuneRACE study, and 1,000 to 1,500 subjects contributed by 6 global collaborators. The dataset comprised deeply sampled blood TCRbeta repertoires from subjects exposed to, actively infected with, or recovered from COVID-19. A freely available public database, intended as a resource for researchers studying the immune response to SARS-CoV-2, is where the repertoires were released. The prospective study material was composed of cDNA or gDNA derived from T cells, B-cell-depleted T cells, or PBMCs. Where available, HLA class I and class II types were taken from metadata supplied by the sample provider and were not determined by assay-based typing.

Collaborating institutions collected whole blood in K2EDTA tubes following their own protocols. For TCRbeta analysis, collaborators shipped samples as frozen whole blood, isolated PBMCs, or DNA extracted from either of those sample types. TCRbeta CDR3 regions were amplified from genomic DNA using the immunoSEQ Assay, a bias-controlled multiplex PCR. Processing in the source paper ran as follows. Nucleated cell counts per sample were estimated from amplification of reference gene primers within the assay. To quantify the absolute abundance of each unique TCRbeta CDR3 rearrangement, sequence reads were collapsed and filtered. For each sample, productive Simpson clonality was calculated as the square root of Simpson's diversity index over productive rearrangements. What TCRdb holds here is the immuneACCESS table cut down to in-frame rearrangements. Part of the clones is not present; checked against another copy, under half of the missing clones reflect an unresolved V gene, and the others are unexplained. V and J calls plus clone size are reproduced from that table; the DNA served to infer D and trimming. The sample table holds approximately 89,000 clones, of which around 96% were seen once. The top ten clonotypes cover around 4.2% of the sample.

General conclusions and limits of the study: The quantity of clinical and demographic metadata differed by source and by participant and was supplied without curation.

V loses 3 bases, J loses 4 bases, and the germline ends lie 16 bases apart. The CDR3 starts with the cysteine, ends with the phenylalanine, and has 16 residues. This entry keeps only the CDR3 DNA: 48 bases, framed from base 1. The germline V gene gives CDR1 as SGDLS and CDR2 as YYNGEE. Regarding this clone: Its antigen target is currently unknown. No much larger clone is present one base from it, and per-base qualities are unavailable.

Sequenced input: peripheral blood. The chain is assembled from TRBV9 and TRBJ1-4, and TRBD1 may be the D gene, going by 6 matching bases. This sequence was found in a human donor with active COVID-19. The donor label of this sample is uncertain. CDR3 loop: CASSAGATGGNEKLFF. The DNA sequence is as follows: TGTGCCAGCAGCGCGGGGGCCACGGGAGGTAATGAAAAACTGTTTTTT.